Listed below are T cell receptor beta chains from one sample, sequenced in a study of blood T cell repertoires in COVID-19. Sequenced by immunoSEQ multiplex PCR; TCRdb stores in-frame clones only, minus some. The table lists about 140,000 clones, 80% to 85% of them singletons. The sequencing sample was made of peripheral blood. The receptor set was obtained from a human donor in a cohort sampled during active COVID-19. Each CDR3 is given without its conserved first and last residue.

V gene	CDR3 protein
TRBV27	ASREAGDYEQY
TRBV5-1	ASSPANRVSSYNEQF
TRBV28	ASSPIEVPLVSPLH
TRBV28	ASRPRDRAGYEQY
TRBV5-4	ASSWDRAETQY
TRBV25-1	ASSAREQY
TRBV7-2	ASTQPILALTGELF
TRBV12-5	ASGLVTGASANTGELF
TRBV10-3	AIRTDRGFSYEQY
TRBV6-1	ASSESVLYEQY
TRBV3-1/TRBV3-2	ASSPGTSGGAGETQY
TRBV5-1	ASSLAGDRFTDTQY
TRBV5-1	ASSYRSPPSYEQY
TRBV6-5	ASNTGGPYNEQF
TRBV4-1	ASSQERQGLSQPQH
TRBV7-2	ASSVSRGVNEKLF
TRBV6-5	ASSYEGYPGNTIY
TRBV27	ASSLYTGGTYEQY
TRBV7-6	ASSLAPTGGVENEQF
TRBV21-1	ASSKRRGERYEQY
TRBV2	ASSQGAGEQY
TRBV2	ASSEGGTGREKLF
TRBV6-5	ASSPRAGDTGELF
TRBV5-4	ASSFGGGQQETQY
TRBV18	ASSGQGPANTGELF
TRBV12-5	ASGYGRGAETQY
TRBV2	ASRWTGVTTEPQH
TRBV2	ASLKGTDPYNEQF
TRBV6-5	ASSGGAGANYGYT
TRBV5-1	ASSRSGGGVTETQY
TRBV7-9	ASSLREAYEQY
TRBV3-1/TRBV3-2	ASSQRGSGPDTQY
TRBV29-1	SVEGALTGQQETQY
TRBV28	ASSDRSTGHTEAF
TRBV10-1	ASSDRHTNTEAF
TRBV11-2	ASSFGPGTDLTQY
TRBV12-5	ASGLVPGSGNTIY
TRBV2	ASILDHGSGVKTQY
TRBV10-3	AITSDRGKDEQY
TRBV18	ASSPYRDSQETQY
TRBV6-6	ASSYPTEPRGGYT
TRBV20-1	SARSFDEQF
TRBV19	ASSSRRAPGGSPLH
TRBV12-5	ASGFNRDRVNQPQH
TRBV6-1	ASSESQGSGNTIY